This TCR beta chain originates from a study of tumor-infiltrating lymphocytes in primary liver carcinoma. Whole-study context: Read depth, roughly 3.5 to 7.13 million productive TCRbeta reads, did not differ significantly between tissues.

Unsorted whole blood yielded blood RNA, and germline DNA was extracted as well. CDR1 and CDR2 from the germline V gene are LGHNA and YSLEER. This CDR3 is 15 amino acids long. TCR beta cDNA was prepared out of roughly 500 ng total RNA by means of a constant-region primer. Investigators got TCR beta libraries out of three nested multiplex PCR rounds, done with slightly modified ARM-PCR. A C-beta reverse primer was combined with TRBV1-TRBV30 forward primers in the first two PCR rounds, and each round had approximately 10 cycles. Each CDR3 protein is one row after TCRdb ran MiXCR on the multiplex PCR reads. This table holds around 330,000 distinct CDR3 sequences, 45% to 70% found once. Comment on this clonotype: Its antigen is unidentified. The junction shows a germline mismatch at one end, possibly a read error.

Study-level findings and limits: Lesser overlap characterized tumor-adjacent and tumor-blood pairs relative to tumor region pairs.

Material for sequencing was peripheral blood. The chain has TRBV4-3 and TRBJ2-1; D is unclear. The receptor was isolated from a woman aged 30 to 39 with primary liver carcinoma and hepatitis B virus infection. The CDR3 protein is CTSSQEPVQVNEQFF. CDR3 nucleotide sequence: TGCACCAGTAGCCAAGAACCGGTCCAGGTAAATGAGCAGTTCTTC.